What follows is one T cell receptor (beta chain) and its context. This clonotype was seen at least ten times. This clone's antigen is unknown. Base qualities are missing; no much larger clone stands one base away. These data belong to a study of T cells in Graves' hyperthyroidism and ophthalmopathy (dated 2019 in TCRdb). About the full investigation: Peripheral blood samples were taken at the time of initial diagnosis, prior to any treatment. Prospective prediction of ophthalmopathy was tested in an independent validation cohort of 18 to 20 hyperthyroidism patients and approximately 17 patients who later progressed to ophthalmopathy. TCR Vbeta CDR3 sequencing of 130 to 150 peripheral blood samples (more than 40 ophthalmopathy, under 80 hyperthyroidism and 17 progressor patients) is reported in the paper. The 100 or so discovery patients were randomly split 7:3 into training and test sets. TCR V-J signatures able to tell the groups apart were searched for in a discovery cohort of around 95 patients, of whom more than 40 had Graves' ophthalmopathy and some 60 had stable Graves' hyperthyroidism. Once sampling was done, hyperthyroidism patients were given methimazole at a starting dose of 30 mg daily, whereas ophthalmopathy patients were given high-dose intravenous methylprednisolone. The study also compared thyroid tissue and blood T-cell repertoires from five or six Graves' hyperthyroidism patients. What the work shows at the level of the full study, not this receptor alone: Sample size was not statistically predetermined, and blinding of investigators to group allocation was not performed. In cross-validation, a model built on a 13 V-J signature told ophthalmopathy apart from stable hyperthyroidism with about 90% sensitivity and roughly 81% specificity, and in testing the same model reached 80%/75%. Most expanded thyroid clonotypes (frequency above 0.001) were also detected in blood, suggesting blood repertoires may reflect thyroid immune responses. In validation, the model predicted progression to ophthalmopathy with 60% to 71% sensitivity and 72% to 85% specificity, a median of approximately 6.7 months before onset.

TCR beta CDR3 regions were amplified from RNA transcripts. A first-round RT-PCR of the TCR CDR3 used the HTBI primer set with the Qiagen OneStep RT-PCR kit. Libraries were constructed in a second round of multiplex PCR, after which size selection and purification were carried out. Libraries were sequenced paired-end with 100 bp reads on an Illumina HiSeq2000. The source study handled its data this way. SOAPnuke was used to process the raw data, removing reads that contained adapters or uncalled bases, had a mean Phred below 15, or lacked an exact match to the constant primer or identifier. COPE v1.2.5 was used to merge the high-quality paired reads, and each unique nucleotide sequence was defined as a clonotype. MiTCR v1.1 was used to align the clonotypes against IMGT TRBV, TRBD and TRBJ reference segments. The analysis was restricted to V-J combinations with a frequency above 0.0001, which together covered 99.2% of the repertoires. The TCS score was defined as the ratio of F50 (clonal expansion) to E x V (chaos), calculated using BLOSUM62-based TCRdist between CDR3 peptides within each V-J. Welch's t-statistics and random forest reduced some 510 V-J features to 10 to 15, which were used in a naive Bayes classifier (R e1071). TCRdb redid the processing of the public reads, applying fastp at Q25 and MiXCR, and retained in-frame beta chains. A single entry per CDR3 protein holds the most common genes and DNA from its merged rows. The V and J calls shown here were made by TCRdb, not taken from the authors' results. Counted in this sample were roughly 400,000 distinct CDR3 sequences; over 12% of them appeared once. Together, the top ten hold around 27% of the sample.

Ophthalmopathy patients had moderately to severely active disease, Clinical Activity Score of at least 3, NOSPECS grade of at least 4, and duration under 3 months. Patients with uncontrolled infections, other autoimmune diseases, pregnancy or lactation were excluded. Diagnoses were based on clinical symptoms, serum thyroxine and TRAb, thyroid ultrasound and orbital computed tomography. PBMCs were separated from about 10 ml of fresh peripheral blood using Ficoll-Paque density gradient centrifugation. Total RNA was extracted with Trizol reagent, and quality was checked on an Agilent 2100 Bioanalyzer. Trimming at the junction amounts to 0 bases on V and 5 bases on J, and the germline ends lie 17 bases apart. The CDR3 covers 17 residues, taking in both the cysteine and the phenylalanine. The only DNA kept is the CDR3, 51 bases in frame from the first base. CDR1 and CDR2 are drawn from the germline V gene (reference sequence): LGHDT, YNNKEL.

Sample: blood. The rearrangement joined TRBV3-1 to TRBJ2-1; the D gene identity is not certain. The TCR comes from a man aged 50 to 59 with Graves' ophthalmopathy. The DNA sequence follows: TGTGCCAGCAGCCAAGAGGTAGGCTACCGGAAAAACAATGAGCAGTTCTTC. This translates into CASSQEVGYRKNNEQFF.